The next 28 T cell receptor beta chains were all read from a single sample in a study of metastatic and nonmetastatic thyroid tumors (dated by TCRdb to about 2020). Before undergoing thyroid surgery, none of the patients had been given any kind of treatment. Libraries were made using PCR. This sample was sequenced with an Illumina HiSeq 4000. TCRdb passed the public sequencing reads through fastp at Q25 and MiXCR, retaining productive beta sequences. This sample holds tens of thousands of clones; around 15% were observed only once. Clones ranked in the top ten supply roughly 10% of the sample. Material for sequencing was tumor tissue. The receptors shown here come from a female donor with papillary thyroid cancer or a benign thyroid nodule (not recorded which). Some clones in this sample may be carry-over from other donors' samples.

V is TRBV28 and J is TRBJ2-7; TRBD1 or TRBD2 may be the D gene (5 bases each). The CDR3 has 15 amino acids. V was clipped by 2 bases and J by 5 bases, with 16 bases between them. Germline V gives CDR1 MDHEN, CDR2 SYDVKM. CDR3 protein: CASSLTGTCSHEQYF. Written as DNA, the CDR3 is TGTGCCAGCAGTTTAACCGGGACCTGTTCACACGAGCAGTACTTC.

As to this clone: One end of the junction varies from germline; a read error may be responsible. This chain links TRBV11-3 with TRBJ2-7; D remains unclear. Germline V CDR1 and CDR2: SGHNT, YENEEA. The CDR3 is made up of 12 amino acids. The CDR3 sequence: CASSLDAAEKYF. The CDR3 DNA follows: TGTGCCAGCAGCTTAGATGCGGCCGAGAAGTACTTC.

This clone was detected ten times or more. The CDR3: CASSPYLAGGPLSGANVLTF. CDR3 nucleotide sequence: TGTGCCAGCAGTCCATATCTAGCGGGGGGACCTCTCTCTGGGGCCAACGTCCTGACTTTC. This chain uses TRBV6-5 with TRBJ2-6, with 11 bases fitting TRBD2. Losses at the gene ends were 5 bases for V and 0 bases for J; bases not matched to a gene: 12. The germline gives CDR1 MNHEY, CDR2 SVGAGI. CDR3 length: 20 amino acids.

This clone has a count of ten or more. This sequence joins TRBV7-9 and TRBJ1-2; D is possibly TRBD1 (5 bases). The CDR3 has 15 residues. Germline assignment: CDR1 SEHNR and CDR2 FQNEAQ (reference sequence). V dropped 6 bases and J dropped 2 bases, with 16 bases sitting between them. The CDR3: CASRPSGTTNYGYTF. The CDR3 coding sequence is TGTGCCAGCAGACCCTCCGGGACGACCAACTATGGCTACACCTTC.

This clone was seen repeatedly, ten times or more. The chain recombines TRBV20-1 with TRBJ2-7; D possibly matches TRBD1 or TRBD2 (5 bases each). The CDR3 spans 14 residues. Trimming removed 6 bases at V and 2 bases at J, with 17 bases between. Germline V gene data show CDR1 as DFQATT and CDR2 as SNEGSKA (reference sequence). CDR3 region: CSARTPTGPYEQYF. CDR3 in DNA: TGCAGTGCGAGGACGCCCACGGGACCCTACGAGCAGTACTTC.

Ten or more counts support this clone. The chain recombines TRBV7-9 with TRBJ2-7, with 8 bases identical to TRBD2. Trimming took 5 bases from V and 0 from J; bases not matched to a gene: 6. The CDR3 totals 15 residues. Germline CDR1 and CDR2: SEHNR and FQNEAQ (reference sequence). The CDR3 DNA sequence: TGTGCCAGCAGCCCACGGGGGGGAATCTCCTACGAGCAGTACTTC. Encoded protein: CASSPRGGISYEQYF.

This clone was seen many times. This sample also contains other DNA sequences that code for the same CDR3. The chain carries TRBV9 and TRBJ2-7; 7 positions agree with TRBD2. With V trimmed by 3 bases and J by 7 bases, 13 bases remained unmatched. The CDR3 runs 15 residues. Germline V gene sequence: CDR1 SGDLS, CDR2 YYNGEE. In DNA form, the CDR3 reads TGTGCCAGCAGCGGGCACGGGGCGGGAGCTGAGGAGCAGTACTTC. Translation gives CASSGHGAGAEEQYF.

This clone appeared many times. This chain joins TRBV6-1 and TRBJ1-5; no firm D call. The germline CDR1 and CDR2 sequences are MNHNS and SASEGT. The CDR3 sequence is 13 residues long. V was clipped by 5 bases and J by 4 bases, with 9 bases between them. For the CDR3, the DNA is TGTGCCAGCAGTAATGGGCCAAATCAGCCCCAGCATTTT. It translates to CASSNGPNQPQHF.

This clone was counted many times. The chain joins TRBV20-1 to TRBJ2-7, with D uncertain. V lost 3 bases and J 5 bases, leaving 8 bases between the germline ends. The V gene's germline CDR1 is DFQATT and CDR2 SNEGSKA (reference sequence). The CDR3 extends over 11 amino acids. The CDR3 loop reads CSASGPDEQYF. Written as DNA, the CDR3 is TGCAGTGCTAGTGGGCCCGACGAGCAGTACTTC.

This clone has at least ten counts. This chain links TRBV3-1 with TRBJ2-3, with TRBD2 matching 10 bases. Looked up from germline, CDR1 is LGHDT and CDR2 is YNNKEL (reference sequence). V trimming: 3 bases; J trimming: 1 base; junction bases outside the gene matches: 10. The CDR3 runs to 18 residues. The CDR3 reads CASSHHLAGEGRTDTQYF. The CDR3 DNA reads as TGTGCCAGCAGCCATCACCTAGCGGGAGAGGGGCGCACAGATACGCAGTATTTT.

As for this clone: Possible read error: a much larger clone is one base away. The chain links TRBV9 to TRBJ2-3; TRBD2 aligns across 13 bases. V trimming: 3 bases; J trimming: 5 bases; junction bases outside the gene matches: 9. Germline values: CDR1 SGDLS, CDR2 YYNGEE. This CDR3 has 17 amino acids. Here the CDR3 DNA reads TGTGCCAGCAGCGAAGTGGGACTAGCGGGACCTGGAGATACGCAGTATTTT. Its protein product is CASSEVGLAGPGDTQYF.

This clone has a count of ten or more. V usage is TRBV12-3 or TRBV12-4 and J usage is TRBJ1-4; D call uncertain. CDR3 length: 12 amino acids. V was pared by 4 bases and J by 5 bases, with 5 bases between. The CDR3 region is CASSSFNEKLFF. In DNA, the CDR3 is TGTGCCAGCAGTTCCTTCAATGAAAAACTGTTTTTT.

This clone showed up just a few times. Possible read error: a much larger clone is one base away. Different DNA sequences within this sample yield the same CDR3. The chain is built from TRBV10-3 and TRBJ2-3, with 12 positions matching TRBD2. This CDR3 is built from 16 residues. CDR1 and CDR2 (germline): ENHRY, SYGVKD. CDR3: CAISASSGGASDTQYF. The CDR3, as DNA: TGTGCCATCAGTGCCTCTAGCGGGGGGGCTAGTGATACTCAGTATTTT.

In this sample, this clone turned up a few times. A read error may produce the germline difference seen at one junction end. The chain links TRBV28 to TRBJ2-3, with 7 bases lining up with TRBD2. CDR1 MDHEN and CDR2 SYDVKM come from the germline V gene. This CDR3 has 19 residues. For the CDR3, the DNA is TGTGCCAGCAGTTTTACCCTAGCGGAGGTAGTTACTAGCATAGATACGCAGTATTTT. It specifies CASSFTLAEVVTSIDTQYF.

This clone appeared many times. The genes are TRBV2 and TRBJ1-6; D may be TRBD1 (5 bases). CDR1 and CDR2 (germline): SNHLY, FYNNEI. The CDR3 runs 13 residues. Trimming removed 3 bases at V and 14 bases at J, with 14 bases between. The CDR3 nucleotides are TGTGCCAGCAGTGAGGGGCGTCCTAGAACCCTCCACTTT. Protein sequence: CASSEGRPRTLHF.

V gene TRBV28 combines with J gene TRBJ1-2; D is ambiguous. Per germline, CDR1 MDHEN and CDR2 SYDVKM. The CDR3 runs to 13 residues. The V end was cut by 7 bases, the J end by 0 bases, with 9 bases between. The CDR3 is CASTTTSNYGYTF. The CDR3 DNA sequence: TGTGCCAGCACCACGACCTCTAACTATGGCTACACCTTC.

The gene calls are TRBV7-9 and TRBJ2-7, with D perhaps matching TRBD2 (5 bases). The CDR3 consists of 14 residues. V dropped 2 bases and J dropped 3 bases, with 11 bases sitting between them. Germline CDR1 and CDR2: SEHNR and FQNEAQ (reference sequence). In nucleotides, the CDR3 is TGTGCCAGCAGCTTAACTATCGGGATCTACGAGCAGTACTTC. Amino acids: CASSLTIGIYEQYF.

The rearrangement uses TRBV20-1 and TRBJ1-5, with D unresolved. The CDR3 consists of 13 residues. Trimming left V 2 bases short and J 8 bases short, with 13 bases between. Per the germline V gene, CDR1 is DFQATT and CDR2 is SNEGSKA (reference sequence). The CDR3 sequence is CSARPHNDKPQHF. As DNA, the CDR3 is TGCAGTGCTAGACCACACAACGATAAGCCCCAGCATTTT.

This clone was observed many times. This clone may be a read error of a much larger clone one base away. The genes are TRBV20-1 and TRBJ2-7; D uncertain. Germline-derived CDR1 and CDR2 are DFQATT and SNEGSKA (reference sequence). V was clipped by 5 bases and J by 0 bases, with 17 bases between them. CDR3 length: 15 amino acids. The CDR3: CSAHPLVTASYEQYF. The CDR3 DNA sequence: TGCAGTGCTCACCCACTCGTTACTGCCTCCTACGAGCAGTACTTC.

A few counts support this clone. The DNA for the CDR3 is TGTGCCAGCAGGAGCAATCAGCCCCAGCATTTT. Its protein product is CASRSNQPQHF. The V call is TRBV6-1, the J call TRBJ1-5; no definite D call. From germline, CDR1 is MNHNS and CDR2 SASEGT. The CDR3 loop spans 11 amino acids. Trimming removed 6 bases from V and 1 base from J, with 1 base in between.

At least ten counts were recorded for this clone. V gene TRBV29-1 combines with J gene TRBJ2-1, with 7 bases lining up with TRBD1. CDR1 is SQVTM, CDR2 ANQGSEA, per germline. This CDR3 is built from 12 residues. V shed 3 bases and J 6 bases; nucleotides not matched to a gene: 2. CDR3 amino acids: CSVDGTVNEQFF. In nucleotides, the CDR3 is TGCAGCGTTGACGGGACAGTCAATGAGCAGTTCTTC.

Remarks on this clone: Within the sample, other DNA sequences also encode this same CDR3. This sequence joins TRBV27 and TRBJ2-1; 9 bases align to TRBD2. CDR3 length equals 15 residues. CDR1 and CDR2 (germline): MNHEY, SMNVEV (reference sequence). The trim removed 10 bases at V and 8 bases at J, leaving 15 bases unmatched. Here the CDR3 reads CATRPLASGMHEQFF. The CDR3 DNA follows: TGTGCCACCCGACCCCTCGCTAGCGGGATGCATGAGCAGTTCTTC.

This clone is termed medium-sized. Additional DNA sequences in this sample encode the identical CDR3. The genes are TRBV5-1 and TRBJ1-1; D is perhaps TRBD1 (5 bases). The germline V gene has CDR1 SGHRS and CDR2 YFSETQ. Trimming cost V 0 bases and J 0 bases, with 9 bases left between them. This CDR3 has 15 amino acids. Written as DNA, the CDR3 is TGCGCCAGCAGCTTGGTAGCAGGGATGAACACTGAAGCTTTCTTT. It translates to CASSLVAGMNTEAFF.

Many counts were recorded for this clone. The gene calls are TRBV2 and TRBJ1-6; possible D gene TRBD1, 5 bases. From germline, CDR1 is SNHLY and CDR2 FYNNEI. The CDR3 covers 15 residues. V lost 4 bases and J 0 bases, leaving 7 bases between the germline ends. The CDR3 spells CASSVGGSYNSPLHF. As DNA, the CDR3 is TGTGCCAGCAGTGTCGGGGGCTCCTATAATTCACCCCTCCACTTT.

Sample share makes this clone medium-sized. This chain links TRBV27 with TRBJ1-2, with a weak D call TRBD1 (5 bases). The CDR3 is 11 residues long. V lost 6 bases to trimming and J lost 5 bases, with 7 bases between them. Germline values: CDR1 MNHEY, CDR2 SMNVEV (reference sequence). In DNA, the CDR3 is TGTGCCAGCAGCCCAGGGTATGGCTACACCTTC. Its translation: CASSPGYGYTF.

This clone was observed at least ten times. The CDR3, as DNA: TGTGCCAGCAGCCCCTCTGGTGGGGGGACCCAGTACTTC. As protein: CASSPSGGGTQYF. The chain uses TRBV11-2 and TRBJ2-5; possibly TRBD1 or TRBD2 for D (5 bases each). From germline, CDR1 is SGHAT and CDR2 FQNNGV. Trimming cost V 5 bases and J 7 bases, with 14 bases left between them. The CDR3 extends over 13 amino acids. Variable domain in full (rest from reference TRBV11-2 and TRBJ2-5): EAGVAQSPRYKIIEKRQSVAFWCNPISGHATLYWYQQILGQGPKLLIQFQNNGVVDDSQLPKDRFSAERLKGVDSTLKIQPAKLEDSAVYLCASSPSGGGTQYFGPGTRLLVL.

The CDR3 DNA is TGTGCCGGCATCTTAGGAGTCCACGAGCAGTACTTC. It is translated as CAGILGVHEQYF. The rearrangement uses TRBV7-6 and TRBJ2-7, with D uncertain. The germline CDR1 and CDR2 sequences are SGHVS and FNYEAQ. The CDR3 has 12 residues. Trimming took 11 bases from V and 5 from J, leaving 16 bases between them.

This clone has a count of ten or more. The V gene is TRBV28, the J gene TRBJ1-2; D is unclear. With 6 bases removed from V and 8 bases from J, the gap between germline ends came to 22 bases. CDR3 size: 15 residues. Looked up from germline, CDR1 is MDHEN and CDR2 is SYDVKM. CDR3: CASRTDPTASRGYTF. As DNA, the CDR3 is TGTGCCAGCAGGACCGATCCTACAGCGTCGAGGGGCTACACCTTC.